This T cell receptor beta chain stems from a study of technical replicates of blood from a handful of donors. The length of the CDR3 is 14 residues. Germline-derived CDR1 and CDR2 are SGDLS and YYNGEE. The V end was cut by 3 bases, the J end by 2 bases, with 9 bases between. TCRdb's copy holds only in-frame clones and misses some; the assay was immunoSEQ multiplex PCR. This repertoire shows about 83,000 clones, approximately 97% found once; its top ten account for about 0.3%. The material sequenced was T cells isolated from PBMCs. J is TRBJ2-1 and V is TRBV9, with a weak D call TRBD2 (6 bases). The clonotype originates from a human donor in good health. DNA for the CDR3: TGTGCCAGCAGCGGCCGCGGGGCCTACAATGAGCAGTTCTTC. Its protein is CASSGRGAYNEQFF.